This TCR beta chain stems from a study of early T cells in non-severe SARS-CoV-2 infection. Overall study: RNA in bulk from unsorted whole blood was sequenced, and chains were unpaired.

This clonotype was observed a few times. Its antigen is currently unknown. Study outcomes and limitations: Sequences matched to VDJdb favored anti-spike CD8 responses, while private and CD4 specificities were missed.

Individual cDNA molecules received unique molecular identifiers. Using its own MiXCR run on the 5' RACE reads, TCRdb lists one record per CDR3 protein. The repertoire holds roughly 43,000 distinct CDR3 sequences, with under 30% as singletons. Trimming took off 3 bases at V and 0 bases at J, with 5 bases between the two ends. Germline lookup yields CDR1 SQVTM and CDR2 ANQGSEA. CDR3 length: 12 amino acids. The receptor's source is an adult who was a healthcare worker with PCR-confirmed SARS-CoV-2 infection or an uninfected control (not recorded which). The chain uses TRBV29-1 and TRBJ1-1; D is unclear. The specimen comprised whole blood, sampled at baseline. CDR3 sequence reads: CSVEAVNTEAFF. The CDR3 bases are TGCAGCGTTGAGGCGGTGAACACTGAAGCTTTCTTT. The variable domain in full, with the rest retrieved from reference TRBV29-1 and TRBJ1-1, is SAVISQKPSRDICQRGTSLTIQCQVDSQVTMMFWYRQQPGQSLTLIATANQGSEATYESGFVIDKFPISRPNLTFSTLTVSNMSPEDSSIYLCSVEAVNTEAFFGQGTRLTVV.